This paragraph reports one TCR beta chain. Other nucleotide sequences from this sample produce the same CDR3. Only in-frame clones appear in the TCRdb table, and some are missing; sequencing was by immunoSEQ multiplex PCR. The sample consists of 170,000 or so clones, roughly 83% of them appearing once. The data stem from a study of blood T cell repertoires in COVID-19. The overall study: PBMCs, B-cell-depleted T cells, or T cells were the source of the cDNA or gDNA that made up the material.

The CDR3 has 16 residues. V lost 1 base and J 3 bases, leaving 10 bases between the germline ends. Germline values: CDR1 SEHNR, CDR2 FQNEAQ (reference sequence). The clonotype originates from a middle-aged woman with COVID-19, enrolled during active disease. Sequencing was carried out using peripheral blood. The V call is TRBV7-9, the J call TRBJ1-6, with D possibly being TRBD1 (5 bases). The DNA for the CDR3 is TGTGCCAGCAGCTTAGGTCAGGGATTCTATAATTCACCCCTCCACTTT. Translating it yields CASSLGQGFYNSPLHF.